The 8 T cell receptor beta chains below were found in one sample sequenced in a study of blood T cell repertoires in COVID-19. Generated by immunoSEQ multiplex PCR, the TCRdb table keeps only in-frame clones and is missing some. Counted here are some 230,000 clones, roughly 81% occurring once; the ten biggest clones make up 2.9%. The specimen was peripheral blood. These receptor sequences come from a man aged 50 to 60 who had recovered from COVID-19.

The DNA for the CDR3 is TGTGCCAGCAGCCTCTGGACTAGGCCCCAAGAGACCCAGTACTTC. This sequence encodes CASSLWTRPQETQYF. The rearrangement uses TRBV3-1 (or the pseudogene TRBV3-2) and TRBJ2-5; TRBD2 matches 7 bases. Germline V lookup: CDR1 LGHDT, CDR2 YNNKEL (reference sequence). This CDR3 is built from 15 residues. The V gene end was trimmed by 4 bases and the J gene end by 1 base; junction bases not matched to a gene: 6.

The V gene is TRBV11-2, the J gene TRBJ2-7, with D perhaps TRBD2 (7 bases). V lost 11 bases and J 3 bases, leaving 14 bases between the germline ends. This CDR3 contains 12 residues. The germline gives CDR1 SGHAT, CDR2 FQNNGV. The CDR3 spells CASKGGDYEQYF. In DNA form, the CDR3 reads TGTGCCTCCAAGGGGGGGGACTACGAGCAGTACTTC.

The sample holds one count of this clone. The CDR3 spells CASSMGGTGGQPQHF. Written as DNA, the CDR3 is TGTGCCAGTAGTATGGGAGGGACAGGGGGTCAGCCCCAGCATTTT. J is TRBJ1-5 and V is TRBV19; TRBD1 aligns across 11 bases. The trim removed 3 bases at V and 6 bases at J, leaving 4 bases unmatched. The germline gives CDR1 LNHDA, CDR2 SQIVND (reference sequence). The CDR3 extends over 15 amino acids.

The rearrangement links TRBV7-2 to TRBJ2-1; TRBD2 aligns across 11 bases. Germline lookup yields CDR1 SGHTA and CDR2 FQGNSA. V was pared by 0 bases and J by 7 bases, with 5 bases of the junction left unmatched. The CDR3 covers 16 residues. The CDR3 coding sequence is TGTGCCAGCAGCTTAGCCGGGACTAGCGGCGCTAATGAGCAGTTCTTC. Protein sequence: CASSLAGTSGANEQFF. Complete variable domain (other parts from reference TRBV7-2 and TRBJ2-1): GAGVSQSPSNKVTEKGKDVELRCDPISGHTALYWYRQSLGQGLEFLIYFQGNSAPDKSGLPSDRFSAERTGGSVSTLTIQRTQQEDSAVYLCASSLAGTSGANEQFFGPGTRLTVL.

This chain connects TRBV19 to TRBJ2-7; D is ambiguous. V dropped 5 bases and J dropped 4 bases, with 9 bases sitting between them. The CDR3 extends over 12 amino acids. Germline-derived CDR1 and CDR2 are LNHDA and SQIVND (reference sequence). The CDR3 sequence is CASSPGQYEQYF. The DNA for the CDR3 is TGTGCCAGTAGTCCAGGCCAGTACGAGCAGTACTTC.

This chain connects TRBV5-1 to TRBJ1-1; no clear D gene. This CDR3 comprises 16 residues. Per germline, CDR1 SGHRS and CDR2 YFSETQ. V lost 0 bases and J 3 bases, leaving 15 bases between the germline ends. CDR3 sequence reads: CASSLVAPVKDTEAFF. CDR3 nucleotide sequence: TGCGCCAGCAGCTTGGTAGCTCCGGTTAAGGACACTGAAGCTTTCTTT.

J is TRBJ1-4 and V is TRBV10-3; D is perhaps TRBD1 (6 bases). Looked up from germline, CDR1 is ENHRY and CDR2 is SYGVKD. Trimming took 3 bases from V and 0 from J, leaving 11 bases between them. This CDR3 contains 16 residues. The DNA of the CDR3 is TGTGCCATCAGTGATGGACAGTTTGCAACTAATGAAAAACTGTTTTTT. It codes for CAISDGQFATNEKLFF.

The J gene is TRBJ2-1, the V gene TRBV11-1; TRBD1 is a possible D gene (6 bases). Germline V lookup: CDR1 SGHAT, CDR2 FQDESV (reference sequence). Deletions cut 5 bases from V and 0 bases from J, with 11 bases between. There are 15 residues in the CDR3. CDR3 loop: CASSPPTGSYNEQFF. The CDR3 nucleotides are TGTGCCAGCAGCCCCCCGACAGGCTCCTACAATGAGCAGTTCTTC.